This is a list of T cell receptor beta chains from one sample in a study of blood T cell repertoires in COVID-19. Sequencing used immunoSEQ multiplex PCR; TCRdb keeps in-frame clones, though not all of them. The sample yields hundreds of thousands of clones, roughly four fifths seen once. Sequencing was done on a sample of PBMCs or T cells enriched from blood (not recorded which). Receptors originate from a man between 40 and 49 years old who had been exposed to COVID-19. The CDR3 runs from the conserved cysteine through the conserved F or W. D genes are given only for firm matches. Clone sizes are given selectively: once, few, many, or a class where the clone is expanded.

V gene	J gene	D gene	clone size	CDR3 protein	CDR3 DNA
TRBV19	TRBJ2-7	-	-	CASSMGAGAWEQYF	TGTGCCAGTAGTATGGGGGCAGGGGCTTGGGAGCAGTACTTC
TRBV12-2	TRBJ2-7	-	-	CASRLAGGTVQYF	TGTGCAAGTCGCTTAGCAGGGGGCACCGTCCAGTACTTC
TRBV19	TRBJ1-2	-	-	CASSIDPPAAKYGYTF	TGTGCCAGTAGTATAGATCCGCCAGCGGCTAAGTATGGCTACACCTTC
TRBV7-2	TRBJ2-7	-	-	CASSLSWGPTYEQYF	TGTGCCAGCAGCTTATCATGGGGCCCCACCTACGAGCAGTACTTC
TRBV20-1	TRBJ2-5	TRBD1	-	CSASSGTAKETQYF	TGCAGTGCTAGTTCCGGGACAGCAAAAGAGACCCAGTACTTC
TRBV11-2	TRBJ2-7	-	-	CASSLYRDEQYF	TGTGCCAGCAGCTTATACAGGGACGAGCAGTACTTC
TRBV7-8	TRBJ2-3	TRBD1	-	CASSMGQNTDTQYF	TGTGCCAGCAGCATGGGACAGAACACAGATACGCAGTATTTT
TRBV7-3	TRBJ2-7	-	-	CASSLGVGDYEQYF	TGTGCCAGCAGCTTAGGGGTAGGGGACTACGAGCAGTACTTC
TRBV7-9	TRBJ2-3	TRBD1	-	CASSLGQGQTNTDTQYF	TGTGCCAGCAGCTTAGGCCAGGGACAGACGAACACAGATACGCAGTATTTT
TRBV5-8	TRBJ1-3	TRBD1	-	CASSLGDRVGNTIYF	TGTGCCAGCAGCTTGGGGGACAGGGTTGGAAACACCATATATTTT
TRBV7-2	TRBJ2-7	TRBD2	-	CASSSRSGSGRYEQYF	TGTGCCAGCAGCTCCCGTAGCGGGAGTGGTCGGTACGAGCAGTACTTC
TRBV7-9	TRBJ2-1	TRBD2	once	CASSPIASGRGDNEQFF	TGTGCCAGCAGCCCTATAGCTAGCGGGAGAGGCGACAATGAGCAGTTCTTC
TRBV30	TRBJ1-3	-	-	CAWTLDSSGNTIYF	TGTGCCTGGACCTTGGACAGCTCTGGAAACACCATATATTTT
TRBV12-3/TRBV12-4	TRBJ2-3	TRBD2	-	CASNREGRDTQYF	TGTGCCAGCAACCGGGAGGGGCGAGATACGCAGTATTTT
TRBV4-1	TRBJ1-2	TRBD1	few	CASSQHTTMPGTGVGYGYTF	TGCGCCAGCAGCCAGCACACAACAATGCCCGGGACAGGGGTCGGCTATGGCTACACCTTC
TRBV29-1	TRBJ2-3	TRBD1	-	CSVEDGSRGTQYF	TGCAGCGTTGAAGATGGGTCCAGGGGGACGCAGTATTTT
TRBV7-8	TRBJ1-5	-	-	CASSLGVRHSYQPQHF	TGTGCCAGCAGCTTAGGTGTCAGACACTCCTATCAGCCCCAGCATTTT
TRBV14	TRBJ2-7	TRBD2	-	CASSQGGSLYEQYF	TGTGCCAGCAGCCAAGGCGGGAGCTTATACGAGCAGTACTTC
TRBV11-3	TRBJ1-2	TRBD1	-	CASSYRGGYTF	TGTGCCAGCAGCTACAGGGGGGGCTACACCTTC
TRBV29-1	TRBJ2-7	-	few	CSVAHGVYEQYF	TGCAGCGTTGCCCATGGAGTCTACGAGCAGTACTTC
TRBV19	TRBJ2-7	TRBD1	few	CASSISGQGPYEQYF	TGTGCCAGTAGTATTTCGGGACAGGGACCCTACGAGCAGTACTTC
TRBV2	TRBJ2-7	-	-	CASSEAAGVGYEQYF	TGTGCCAGCAGTGAAGCTGCAGGGGTCGGCTACGAGCAGTACTTC
TRBV5-8	TRBJ2-3	-	-	CASSLERTTDTQYF	TGTGCCAGCAGCTTGGAGCGGACCACAGATACGCAGTATTTT
TRBV7-2	TRBJ1-6	-	-	CASSPAPQGMGNSPLHF	TGTGCCAGCAGCCCCGCACCCCAGGGAATGGGCAATTCACCCCTCCACTTT
TRBV5-5	TRBJ1-1	-	-	CASSGTQGRKAFF	TGTGCCAGCAGCGGAACGCAGGGGCGGAAAGCTTTCTTT
TRBV6-5	TRBJ2-3	-	-	CASSRDGTADTQYF	TGTGCCAGCAGTCGGGACGGGACTGCAGATACGCAGTATTTT
TRBV5-6	TRBJ2-7	-	-	CASSLGGAHYEQYF	TGTGCCAGCAGCTTAGGGGGAGCCCACTACGAGCAGTACTTC
TRBV5-1	TRBJ2-3	-	-	CASSLLLAGPTDTQYF	TGCGCCAGCAGCTTGTTGTTGGCGGGGCCCACAGATACGCAGTATTTT
TRBV11-2	TRBJ1-2	-	-	CASSAPGHDYGYTF	TGTGCCAGCAGCGCCCCGGGACACGACTATGGCTACACCTTC
TRBV6-4	TRBJ2-6	-	-	CASSVQSGANVLTF	TGTGCCAGCAGTGTACAGTCTGGGGCCAACGTCCTGACTTTC
TRBV3-1/TRBV3-2	TRBJ2-1	-	-	CASSLAGEQFF	TGTGCCAGCAGCCTAGCCGGTGAGCAGTTCTTC
TRBV6-1	TRBJ2-7	TRBD1	-	CASSEADRADEQYF	TGTGCCAGCAGTGAAGCAGACAGGGCGGATGAGCAGTACTTC
TRBV7-8	TRBJ2-7	TRBD2	-	CASLPGRASNEQYF	TGTGCCAGCTTACCCGGGAGGGCAAGTAACGAGCAGTACTTC
TRBV27	TRBJ2-3	-	-	CASSLLSSLSGTQYF	TGTGCCAGCAGTTTATTGTCATCGTTATCCGGTACGCAGTATTTT
TRBV19	TRBJ2-1	TRBD2	-	CASKTSGYNEQFF	TGTGCCAGCAAGACTAGCGGATACAATGAGCAGTTCTTC
TRBV18	TRBJ1-2	TRBD1	-	CASSPPGQVLGGYTF	TGTGCCAGCTCACCACCGGGACAGGTATTGGGTGGCTACACCTTC
TRBV5-4	TRBJ1-3	TRBD1	-	CASSLGGTVRSGNTIYF	TGTGCCAGCAGCTTGGGAGGGACAGTGCGCTCTGGAAACACCATATATTTT
TRBV2	TRBJ2-7	-	-	CASSDRGEIYEQYF	TGTGCCAGCAGTGACAGGGGAGAAATCTACGAGCAGTACTTC
TRBV6-5	TRBJ2-3	-	-	CASSWEIGGTQYF	TGTGCCAGCAGTTGGGAGATCGGGGGTACGCAGTATTTT
TRBV7-9	TRBJ2-7	TRBD2	once	CASSHFTSGRESSREQYF	TGTGCCAGCAGCCATTTTACTAGCGGGAGGGAGTCCTCTAGGGAGCAGTACTTC
TRBV18	TRBJ1-2	-	few	CASSPQGGGTSYGYTF	TGTGCCAGCTCACCCCAAGGCGGGGGAACGTCCTATGGCTACACCTTC
TRBV19	TRBJ1-5	-	-	CASSIDGQRNQPQHF	TGTGCCAGTAGTATAGACGGACAGCGCAATCAGCCCCAGCATTTT
TRBV9	TRBJ2-7	-	-	CASSAIVDSYEQYF	TGTGCCAGCAGCGCCATAGTCGACTCCTACGAGCAGTACTTC
TRBV19	TRBJ1-2	TRBD1	-	CASSVVRGPHGYTF	TGTGCCAGTAGTGTAGTTAGGGGGCCACATGGCTACACCTTC
TRBV20-1	TRBJ2-1	TRBD2	-	CSASPLGLAGVNEQFF	TGCAGTGCTAGTCCCCTCGGACTAGCGGGAGTCAATGAGCAGTTCTTC
TRBV7-3	TRBJ2-1	TRBD2	-	CASSPGLAGAYREQFF	TGTGCCAGCAGCCCTGGGCTAGCGGGTGCATACAGGGAGCAGTTCTTC
TRBV18	TRBJ2-5	-	-	CASSPNLQETQYF	TGTGCCAGCTCACCAAATTTACAAGAGACCCAGTACTTC
TRBV13	TRBJ2-7	-	-	CASSFGHSYEQYF	TGTGCCAGCAGCTTCGGACACTCCTACGAGCAGTACTTC
TRBV11-2	TRBJ2-1	TRBD2	-	CASSWYASGLNEQFF	TGTGCCAGCAGCTGGTACGCTAGCGGCCTCAATGAGCAGTTCTTC
TRBV27	TRBJ1-6	TRBD1	-	CASSPGQGFNSPLHF	TGTGCCAGCAGCCCGGGACAGGGGTTTAATTCACCCCTCCACTTT
TRBV2	TRBJ2-7	-	-	CASSDTAPRGGEQYF	TGTGCCAGCAGTGACACAGCACCCCGCGGAGGGGAGCAGTACTTC
TRBV27	TRBJ1-1	-	-	CAIGGGTEAFF	TGTGCCATCGGGGGAGGGACTGAAGCTTTCTTT
TRBV18	TRBJ2-2	-	-	CASSPTSGSRTGELFF	TGTGCCAGCTCACCCACCTCAGGGTCCCGCACCGGGGAGCTGTTTTTT
TRBV12-3/TRBV12-4	TRBJ2-1	-	-	CASSDRGYEQFF	TGTGCCAGCAGTGATAGGGGATATGAGCAGTTCTTC
TRBV9	TRBJ1-3	-	-	CASSPQPLIRGNTIYF	TGTGCCAGCAGCCCGCAACCCCTAATCAGGGGAAACACCATATATTTT